A single T cell receptor beta chain is shown here with its context. Its antigen remains unknown. The data stem from a study of cytomegalovirus exposure and HLA in healthy donors. Overall study results and limits: According to a later analysis, donors in an Asian-associated ancestry cluster reportedly had fewer N-insertions than the approximately 670-donor mean. Per a later analysis, 18,000 or so TCR beta sequences showed association with HLA alleles at 0.05 false discovery rate. In vitro, a few CMV-associated chains proved specific for CMV antigens. Later, an analysis showed that TCR beta chains associated with HLA were more clonally expanded than others that were equally common.

The study ran its PCR with 60 Vbeta and 13 Jbeta primers. Assay: immunoSEQ multiplex PCR; the TCRdb copy retains only in-frame clones and omits some. This table has about 98,000 clones, about 81% appearing once. Germline lookup yields CDR1 SNHLY and CDR2 FYNNEI. This CDR3 is built from 12 residues. The ends were cut back, 4 bases at V and 5 bases at J, with 8 bases in the middle. This chain links TRBV2 with TRBJ1-2, with D perhaps matching TRBD1 (5 bases). The sequence was collected from a man aged 35 to 55 in good health and CMV-seronegative. Sequenced: PBMCs. CDR3 in amino acids: CASSVSGYGYTF. Written as DNA, the CDR3 is TGTGCCAGCAGTGTCTCAGGGTATGGCTACACCTTC.